The 27 T cell receptor beta chains given below trace back to one sample, sequenced in a study of blood T cell repertoires in COVID-19. Only in-frame clones appear in the TCRdb table, and some are missing; sequencing was by immunoSEQ multiplex PCR. The repertoire includes roughly 92,000 clones, 80% to 90% of them detected once, and around 5% sits in the top ten. The sequencing input was peripheral blood. The receptor set was obtained from a woman of 80 years or more with acute or convalescent COVID-19.

V is TRBV9 and J is TRBJ1-2, with TRBD1 matching 8 bases. This CDR3 spans 15 amino acids. The ends lost 0 bases at V and 4 bases at J; junction bases unmatched: 5. The germline CDR1 and CDR2 sequences are SGDLS and YYNGEE. The CDR3 protein is CASSVALQGGYGYTF. Written as DNA, the CDR3 is TGTGCCAGCAGCGTAGCCCTACAGGGGGGCTATGGCTACACCTTC.

The V call is TRBV27, the J call TRBJ1-2; tentatively, D is TRBD1 (5 bases). Trimming removed 6 bases at V and 8 bases at J, with 13 bases between. The CDR3 is 12 amino acids. Germline V gene lookup returns CDR1 MNHEY and CDR2 SMNVEV (reference sequence). CDR3 in DNA: TGTGCCAGCAGGGGGGGAGCAGGAGGCTACACCTTC. Amino acid sequence: CASRGGAGGYTF.

V and J are TRBV6-2 or TRBV6-3 and TRBJ2-7, with a possible D match to TRBD2 (5 bases). CDR3 size: 14 residues. Germline-derived CDR1 and CDR2 are MNHEY and SVGEGT. The V end was cut by 4 bases, the J end by 7 bases, with 17 bases between. Here the CDR3 DNA reads TGTGCCAGCAGTTCCGTTCGATCTTTAGCGGAGCAGTACTTC. Protein sequence: CASSSVRSLAEQYF.

The chain carries TRBV12-5 and TRBJ1-4; 11 bases are a match to TRBD1. Germline V gene sequence: CDR1 LGHNT, CDR2 FRNRAP. This CDR3 spans 20 amino acids. V trimming: 4 bases; J trimming: 1 base; junction bases outside the gene matches: 14. The chain's CDR3 is CASGSVSGTGGLLTNEKLFF. The DNA for the CDR3 is TGTGCTAGTGGTTCGGTCTCCGGGACAGGGGGATTATTAACTAATGAAAAACTGTTTTTT.

The V and J genes are TRBV4-3 and TRBJ2-7; 7 nucleotides agree with TRBD2. Germline V gene sequence: CDR1 LGHNA, CDR2 YSLEER. The CDR3 is 15 amino acids. J lost 1 base, V lost 3 bases, and 6 bases had no gene match. DNA for the CDR3: TGCGCCAGCAGCCAGCTTTCGGGGGGATCCTACGAGCAGTACTTC. Amino acids: CASSQLSGGSYEQYF.

This clone was counted a few times. The chain has TRBV5-1 and TRBJ2-5; the D call may be TRBD1 or TRBD2 (6 bases each). Germline CDR1 SGHRS, CDR2 YFSETQ. CDR3 length equals 14 residues. The V end was cut by 4 bases, the J end by 1 base, with 11 bases between. The CDR3 bases are TGCGCCAGCAGCGTGGGGGGCCCCCAAGAGACCCAGTACTTC. Protein sequence: CASSVGGPQETQYF.

The rearrangement links TRBV11-2 to TRBJ1-5; 7 bases line up with TRBD1. Germline loops: CDR1 SGHAT, CDR2 FQNNGV. The junction had 6 bases not matched to a gene; V was cut back by 1 base and J by 6 bases. The CDR3 length is 15 residues. The CDR3: CASSLGQGGGQPQHF. The CDR3 coding sequence is TGTGCCAGCAGCTTAGGGCAGGGGGGAGGTCAGCCCCAGCATTTT.

As concerns this clone: This sample includes further DNA sequences coding for the same CDR3. The rearrangement links TRBV5-1 to TRBJ2-1; D may be TRBD2 (5 bases). Trimming stripped 0 bases from V and 2 bases from J, with 9 bases between. There are 15 residues in the CDR3. Germline lookup yields CDR1 SGHRS and CDR2 YFSETQ. CDR3 sequence (DNA): TGCGCCAGCAGCTTGGCGAGCGGACCCTACAATGAGCAGTTCTTC. Protein: CASSLASGPYNEQFF.

The V call is TRBV2, the J call TRBJ2-3; 12 nucleotides agree with TRBD1. The germline V gene has CDR1 SNHLY and CDR2 FYNNEI. The CDR3 loop spans 15 amino acids. V shed 6 bases and J 4 bases; nucleotides not matched to a gene: 5. This chain's CDR3 is CASRGQGANADTQYF. In DNA, the CDR3 is TGTGCCAGCAGGGGACAGGGGGCGAATGCAGATACGCAGTATTTT.

This clone appeared a single time. CDR3 in DNA: TGTGCCAGCAGCCACCAGCGGCCAGGGGGCACAGATACGCAGTATTTT. Translated, it gives CASSHQRPGGTDTQYF. The chain combines TRBV5-4 with TRBJ2-3; the D gene is possibly TRBD1 (6 bases). The CDR3 consists of 16 residues. V dropped 4 bases and J dropped 1 base, with 16 bases sitting between them. Germline V lookup: CDR1 SGHNT, CDR2 YYREEE (reference sequence). Drawing the rest from reference TRBV5-4 and TRBJ2-3, the complete variable domain is ETGVTQSPTHLIKTRGQQVTLRCSSQSGHNTVSWYQQALGQGPQFIFQYYREEENGRGNFPPRFSGLQFPNYSSELNVNALELDDSALYLCASSHQRPGGTDTQYFGPGTRLTVL.

The chain links TRBV15 to TRBJ2-2, with D unresolved. The CDR3 runs 13 residues. Germline loops: CDR1 LNHNV, CDR2 YYDKDF (reference sequence). V was trimmed by 0 bases and J by 6 bases, leaving 5 bases between them. The CDR3 DNA reads TGTGCCACCAGCAGAGAGTTAGCCGGGGAGCTGTTTTTT. The encoded protein is CATSRELAGELFF.

V usage is TRBV7-3 and J usage is TRBJ2-5; TRBD2 matches at 7 bases. The J segment lost 5 bases and the V segment lost 3 bases, leaving 6 bases of the junction unmatched. The germline CDR1 and CDR2 sequences are SGHTA and FQGTGA. The CDR3 extends over 14 amino acids. CDR3 nucleotide sequence: TGTGCCAGCAGCTTTTTGGGGGAGGGTGAGACCCAGTACTTC. It yields the protein CASSFLGEGETQYF.

The V gene is TRBV7-9, the J gene TRBJ2-7; the D gene is possibly TRBD2 (6 bases). CDR1 is SEHNR, CDR2 FQNEAQ, per germline (reference sequence). The CDR3 contains 11 residues. Trimming took off 6 bases at V and 7 bases at J, with 10 bases between the two ends. CDR3 sequence: CASSRAGEQYF. The CDR3 coding sequence is TGTGCCAGCAGTAGGGCGGGAGAGCAGTACTTC.

This chain joins TRBV4-1 and TRBJ2-1; 9 bases agree with TRBD2. The V segment lost 4 bases and the J segment 0 bases; nucleotides outside the gene matches: 16. Germline V gives CDR1 MGHRA, CDR2 YSYEKL. CDR3 length: 20 residues. The CDR3 loop reads CASSREAGTSYEFSYNEQFF. The CDR3 nucleotides are TGCGCCAGCAGCCGGGAGGCCGGGACTAGCTACGAGTTCTCCTACAATGAGCAGTTCTTC.

V gene TRBV5-1 combines with J gene TRBJ1-4; no definite D call. Germline V CDR1 and CDR2: SGHRS, YFSETQ. Trimming left V 5 bases short and J 1 base short, with 9 bases between. This CDR3 comprises 14 residues. The CDR3 reads CASRPAGTNEKLFF. In DNA form, the CDR3 reads TGCGCCAGCAGGCCGGCGGGAACTAATGAAAAACTGTTTTTT.

This clone was seen a handful of times. The CDR3 protein is CASSPQGETQYF. CDR3 DNA: TGTGCCAGTAGCCCCCAGGGGGAGACCCAGTACTTC. The J gene is TRBJ2-5, the V gene TRBV19; D is perhaps TRBD1 (6 bases). Looked up from germline, CDR1 is LNHDA and CDR2 is SQIVND (reference sequence). CDR3 length: 12 residues. Trimming removed 6 bases from V and 5 bases from J, with 10 bases in between.

The J gene is TRBJ2-5, the V gene TRBV18; weak D call: TRBD2 (6 bases). Germline V gene sequence: CDR1 KGHSH, CDR2 LQKENI. V was cut by 5 bases and J by 3 bases, with 13 bases left in between. The CDR3 runs to 14 residues. This CDR3 is CASSWRGREETQYF. DNA for the CDR3: TGTGCCAGCTCATGGCGGGGTCGGGAAGAGACCCAGTACTTC.

The V and J genes are TRBV5-4 and TRBJ2-2, with 13 bases fitting TRBD2. Germline assignment: CDR1 SGHNT and CDR2 YYREEE (reference sequence). With V trimmed by 5 bases and J by 5 bases, 9 bases remained unmatched. CDR3 length: 17 amino acids. The CDR3 loop reads CASRAGLAGAGTGELFF. CDR3 DNA: TGTGCCAGCAGGGCAGGACTAGCGGGAGCGGGAACCGGGGAGCTGTTTTTT.

This chain uses TRBV7-2 with TRBJ1-6; D call uncertain. This CDR3 is 14 amino acids long. Looked up from germline, CDR1 is SGHTA and CDR2 is FQGNSA. The V gene lost 5 bases and the J gene lost 6 bases, with 11 bases spanning the gap. CDR3 amino acids: CASSAGLINSPLHF. DNA of the CDR3: TGTGCCAGCAGCGCGGGTCTCATTAATTCACCCCTCCACTTT.

This rearrangement joins TRBV5-1 to TRBJ1-1; 9 nucleotides line up with TRBD1. This CDR3 region has 15 residues. CDR1 SGHRS and CDR2 YFSETQ come from the germline V gene. V shed 2 bases and J 5 bases; nucleotides not matched to a gene: 7. The CDR3, as DNA: TGCGCCAGCAGCTTAAGTAACAGGGGGCAGACTGAAGCTTTCTTT. The encoded protein is CASSLSNRGQTEAFF.

The count of this clone is one. The chain joins TRBV7-2 to TRBJ2-1, with unresolved D. Germline assignment: CDR1 SGHTA and CDR2 FQGNSA. The CDR3 is 12 residues long. Trimming removed 0 bases at V and 10 bases at J, with 7 bases between. The CDR3 sequence is CASSLAPREQFF. The CDR3 DNA reads TGTGCCAGCAGCTTAGCCCCCAGAGAGCAGTTCTTC. The full variable domain, rest sourced from reference TRBV7-2 and TRBJ2-1, is GAGVSQSPSNKVTEKGKDVELRCDPISGHTALYWYRQSLGQGLEFLIYFQGNSAPDKSGLPSDRFSAERTGGSVSTLTIQRTQQEDSAVYLCASSLAPREQFFGPGTRLTVL.

CDR3 residues: CASSYIQETQYF. The DNA of the CDR3 is TGTGCCAGCAGCTACATCCAAGAGACCCAGTACTTC. The V and J genes are TRBV5-6 and TRBJ2-5; D not resolved. Deletions cut 3 bases from V and 1 base from J, with 4 bases between. The germline V gene encodes CDR1 SGHDT and CDR2 YYEEEE. This CDR3 is built from 12 residues.

The rearrangement links TRBV7-9 to TRBJ1-4; 10 bases are a match to TRBD1. Looked up from germline, CDR1 is SEHNR and CDR2 is FQNEAQ (reference sequence). Trimming removed 3 bases from V and 7 bases from J; junction bases left unmatched: 5. This CDR3 is built from 15 residues. For the CDR3, the DNA is TGTGCCAGCAGCTTCGGGACAGGGGAAGTTGAAAAACTGTTTTTT. It encodes CASSFGTGEVEKLFF.

The sample holds one count of this clone. The V and J genes are TRBV11-3 and TRBJ1-1, with D perhaps TRBD1 (6 bases). CDR1 and CDR2 (germline): SGHNT, YENEEA. This CDR3 contains 13 residues. V shed 5 bases and J shed 5 bases, with 12 bases lying between them. In nucleotides, the CDR3 is TGTGCCAGCAGCCCTTATAGGGGGACTGAAGCTTTCTTT. Amino acids: CASSPYRGTEAFF.

The chain uses TRBV2 and TRBJ2-7; no definite D call. The V end was cut by 4 bases, the J end by 7 bases, with 5 bases between. This CDR3 comprises 10 residues. The germline CDR1 and CDR2 sequences are SNHLY and FYNNEI. The CDR3 sequence is CASSVEEQYF. The CDR3 DNA reads as TGTGCCAGCAGTGTGGAGGAGCAGTACTTC.

This clone occurred many times. The chain uses TRBV7-9 and TRBJ2-7; TRBD2 matches at 8 bases. The germline CDR1 and CDR2 sequences are SEHNR and FQNEAQ (reference sequence). V shed 5 bases, J shed 6 bases, and the junction held 6 bases outside the gene matches. CDR3 length: 13 residues. The CDR3 protein is CASSQGLAGEQYF. The CDR3 DNA reads TGTGCCAGCAGCCAAGGACTAGCCGGCGAGCAGTACTTC. Together with reference TRBV7-9 and TRBJ2-7, the CDR3 gives the full variable domain: DTGVSQNPRHKITKRGQNVTFRCDPISEHNRLYWYRQTLGQGPEFLTYFQNEAQLEKSRLLSDRFSAERPKGSFSTLEIQRTEQGDSAMYLCASSQGLAGEQYFGPGTRLTVT.

The V and J genes are TRBV4-1 and TRBJ2-7; D is undetermined. CDR3 length: 13 amino acids. The V gene lost 0 bases and the J gene lost 7 bases, with 10 bases spanning the gap. The germline V gene encodes CDR1 MGHRA and CDR2 YSYEKL. The CDR3 region is CASSQEAFWEQYF. CDR3 coding DNA: TGCGCCAGCAGCCAAGAGGCCTTTTGGGAGCAGTACTTC.